A selection of T cell receptor beta chains follows, all from one sample in a study of cytomegalovirus exposure and HLA in healthy donors. The protocol was immunoSEQ multiplex PCR, while the TCRdb copy is restricted to in-frame clones and leaves out a portion. Of roughly 100,000 clones in the sample, around 79% were seen once. Sequencing used PBMCs. The receptors were gathered from a middle-aged woman in good health and CMV-seronegative. Each CDR3 is given with its conserved first and last residue. Fields, in order: D gene, J gene, clone size, V gene, CDR3 DNA, CDR3 protein. The D gene is left open where the match is weak. A clone size is listed for some rows: how often the clone was seen (once, few, many), or a class if it is expanded.

.,TRBJ1-2,.,TRBV6-6,TGTGCCAGCAGTTACGTCCAGGGGATAAACTATGGCTACACCTTC,CASSYVQGINYGYTF
TRBD2,TRBJ2-7,few,TRBV4-2,TGTGCCAGCAGCCAGGGTCTAGCGGGGGGGAGGAACGAGCAGTACTTC,CASSQGLAGGRNEQYF
.,TRBJ1-5,.,TRBV19,TGTGCCAGTAGCCCTCCCCCCTACGAACAGCCCCAGCATTTT,CASSPPPYEQPQHF
.,TRBJ1-1,.,TRBV27,TGTGCCAGCAGTTTATCAGGGGACCAAGGGGGATACACTGAAGCTTTCTTT,CASSLSGDQGGYTEAFF
.,TRBJ1-6,.,TRBV4-3,TGCGCCAGCAGCCAAGATTACTCGGTGAATTCACCCCTCCACTTT,CASSQDYSVNSPLHF
.,TRBJ1-5,.,TRBV7-9,TGTGCCAGCAGCTTAGGCGTGGAGGCGATCAGCCCCCAGCATTTT,CASSLGVEAISPQHF
.,TRBJ1-1,.,TRBV10-1,TGCGCCAGCAGGGGAGAGGAAGGAAATGCTGAAGCTTTCTTT,CASRGEEGNAEAFF
TRBD1,TRBJ2-5,few,TRBV7-9,TGTGCCAGCAGCTTGACAGGGGGTTCGGAGACCCAGTACTTC,CASSLTGGSETQYF
.,TRBJ2-1,.,TRBV21-1,TGTGCCAGCAGCATCTCCACAGGAGGGAGCTCCTACAATGAGCAGTTCTTC,CASSISTGGSSYNEQFF
.,TRBJ2-5,once,TRBV5-1,TGCGCCAGCAGCTTCTCAGAGGTTGAGACCCAGTACTTC,CASSFSEVETQYF
.,TRBJ2-7,.,TRBV9,TGTGCCAGCAGCGTTACCGGCGGCTCCTACGAGCAGTACTTC,CASSVTGGSYEQYF
.,TRBJ2-5,.,TRBV29-1,TGCAGCCCTGAAGGGAGGCAAGAGACCCAGTACTTC,CSPEGRQETQYF
.,TRBJ1-2,once,TRBV5-1,TGCGCCAGCAGCTTGGAATGGGCAGGCGATGGCTACACCTTC,CASSLEWAGDGYTF
.,TRBJ1-6,.,TRBV6-5,TGTGCCAGCAGTTACTCCCAGGGTTCGGATAATTCACCCCTCCACTTT,CASSYSQGSDNSPLHF
.,TRBJ2-1,.,TRBV28,TGTGCCAGCAGTTTGAAACAGCTTAAGCAGTTCTTC,CASSLKQLKQFF
.,TRBJ1-5,.,TRBV7-6,TGTGCCAGCAGCCTACACGAGCGTCAGCCCCAGCATTTT,CASSLHERQPQHF
.,TRBJ2-7,.,TRBV9,TGTGCCAGCAGCCCCAATACCCGGGGTCCCTACGAGCAGTACTTC,CASSPNTRGPYEQYF
TRBD1,TRBJ1-2,.,TRBV19,TGTGCCAGTACCGAGAGGACAGGGGCCTTAAACTATGGCTACACCTTC,CASTERTGALNYGYTF
.,TRBJ2-1,.,TRBV10-3,TGTGCCATCAGCCGAGGAGAGACCTACAATGAGCAGTTCTTC,CAISRGETYNEQFF
TRBD2,TRBJ2-7,.,TRBV9,TGTGCCAGCAGCGTAGGGACTAGCGGGGGGGTATCCTACGAGCAGTACTTC,CASSVGTSGGVSYEQYF
TRBD1,TRBJ2-2,.,TRBV5-4,TGTGCCAGCAGCCGGACAGGGTTGGACACCGGGGAGCTGTTTTTT,CASSRTGLDTGELFF
.,TRBJ1-5,few,TRBV6-6,TGTGCCAGCAGGTTCCCGGAAGGGGATGGCAATCAGCCCCAGCATTTT,CASRFPEGDGNQPQHF
TRBD1,TRBJ1-6,.,TRBV19,TGTGCCAGTAGGGACAGGGGGCGCGGTAATTCACCCCTCCACTTT,CASRDRGRGNSPLHF
.,TRBJ2-2,.,TRBV7-3,TGTGCCAGCAGCCAAACTATTTTGCGGAACACCGGGGAGCTGTTTTTT,CASSQTILRNTGELFF
.,TRBJ2-1,.,TRBV5-6,TGTGCCAGCAGTTTGATACGGTACAATGAGCAGTTCTTC,CASSLIRYNEQFF
TRBD1,TRBJ2-7,.,TRBV7-9,TGTGCCAGCAGACGGACCGGGACAGGGACGTACGAGCAGTACTTC,CASRRTGTGTYEQYF
.,TRBJ2-3,.,TRBV5-1,TGCGCCAGCAGCTACCAGCGGGGCACAGATACGCAGTATTTT,CASSYQRGTDTQYF
.,TRBJ1-1,few,TRBV7-9,TGTGCCAGCAGCTTGGCCGGACAGCCGAACACTGAAGCTTTCTTT,CASSLAGQPNTEAFF
.,TRBJ2-2,.,TRBV15,TGTGCCACCAGCAGAGAACTCCTGGGGGAGCTGTTTTTT,CATSRELLGELFF
.,TRBJ1-5,once,TRBV29-1,TGCAGCGTCGGGAGTCAGCCCCAGCATTTT,CSVGSQPQHF
TRBD1,TRBJ1-2,.,TRBV4-1,TGCGCCAGCAGCCAAGGAAGTGGGCGGACAGGGGTCCATGGCTACACCTTC,CASSQGSGRTGVHGYTF
.,TRBJ1-2,.,TRBV5-5,TGTGCCAGCAACCTCGCCGGGTTGAACTATGGCTACACCTTC,CASNLAGLNYGYTF
.,TRBJ1-6,.,TRBV4-3,TGCGCCAGCAGCCAAGACCCCGGACTTGGAAATTCACCCCTCCACTTT,CASSQDPGLGNSPLHF
TRBD2,TRBJ2-5,.,TRBV4-1,TGCGCCAGCAGCCAAGCTCTAGCGGGGGGTACCGTACGGGAGACCCAGTACTTC,CASSQALAGGTVRETQYF
TRBD1,TRBJ2-7,few,TRBV5-4,TGTGCCAGCAGCCAGGGACAGACCTACGAGCAGTACTTC,CASSQGQTYEQYF
TRBD1,TRBJ2-3,.,TRBV9,TGTGCCAGCAGCGAGGGACAGAGGCCAGATACGCAGTATTTT,CASSEGQRPDTQYF
.,TRBJ1-3,.,TRBV4-2,TGTGCCAGCAGCCAAGAGGCAGGCAACTCTGGAAACACCATATATTTT,CASSQEAGNSGNTIYF